Listed below are T cell receptor beta chains from one sample, sequenced in a study of blood T cell repertoires in COVID-19. Sequenced by immunoSEQ multiplex PCR; TCRdb stores in-frame clones only, minus some. The profile covers around 19,000 clones, with 80% to 95% appearing a single time and roughly 7.4% taken by the ten largest. Sequences were obtained from peripheral blood. The receptors stem from an older man with active COVID-19. Each CDR3 is given with its conserved first and last residue. The D gene is left open where the match is weak. Size is omitted from some rows. Given values are once, few, many or a class for expanded clones.

CASSLGTGAETQYF	TGTGCCAGCAGCCTCGGGACAGGGGCAGAGACCCAGTACTTC	TRBJ2-5	TRBD1	TRBV7-7	NA
CASILTEYPEAFF	TGTGCCAGTATCTTGACGGAGTACCCTGAAGCTTTCTTT	TRBJ1-1	NA	TRBV19	NA
CASSRGPDREQEKLFF	TGTGCCAGCAGCAGGGGGCCGGACAGGGAACAGGAAAAACTGTTTTTT	TRBJ1-4	TRBD1	TRBV7-9	NA
CASSVATGSPPLTSTDTQYF	TGTGCCAGCAGCGTAGCTACCGGTAGCCCCCCCCTGACGAGCACAGATACGCAGTATTTT	TRBJ2-3	NA	TRBV9	NA
CASSVGLAAPTETQYF	TGTGCCAGCAGCGTAGGACTTGCAGCCCCGACTGAGACCCAGTACTTC	TRBJ2-5	NA	TRBV9	NA
CASSLSGRIVTEAFF	TGTGCCAGCAGTTTATCGGGCAGGATTGTAACTGAAGCTTTCTTT	TRBJ1-1	NA	TRBV27	NA
CASSPGPGGVYEQYF	TGTGCCAGCTCACCGGGGCCAGGGGGTGTCTACGAGCAGTACTTC	TRBJ2-7	TRBD1	TRBV18	NA
CASSRTGGLEPQHF	TGTGCCAGCAGTAGGACAGGGGGTTTGGAGCCCCAGCATTTT	TRBJ1-5	TRBD1	TRBV6-5	NA
CASTGLLREKLFF	TGTGCCAGCACGGGACTCTTGAGGGAAAAACTGTTTTTT	TRBJ1-4	NA	TRBV28	NA
CAIRNRAYGYTF	TGTGCCATCAGGAACAGGGCCTATGGCTACACCTTC	TRBJ1-2	NA	TRBV10-3	NA
CATSRDGTYNEQFF	TGTGCCACCAGCAGAGATGGGACTTACAATGAGCAGTTCTTC	TRBJ2-1	NA	TRBV15	NA
CASSPLAGGTDTQYF	TGCGCCAGCAGCCCGCTAGCGGGAGGAACAGATACGCAGTATTTT	TRBJ2-3	TRBD2	TRBV5-1	NA
CASSRDTGGRSEAFF	TGTGCCAGCTCACGGGATACAGGGGGAAGGAGTGAAGCTTTCTTT	TRBJ1-1	TRBD1	TRBV18	once
CASSIDRSSYEQYF	TGTGCCAGCAGTATTGACAGGAGCTCCTACGAGCAGTACTTC	TRBJ2-7	NA	TRBV6-5	NA
CASSDQGLYYEQYF	TGTGCCAGCAGTGACCAGGGATTATATTACGAGCAGTACTTC	TRBJ2-7	NA	TRBV2	NA
CASKTGQGVYEQYF	TGCGCCAGCAAAACTGGACAGGGGGTCTACGAGCAGTACTTC	TRBJ2-7	TRBD1	TRBV5-1	once
CASSSQGAGANVLTF	TGTGCCAGCAGCTCACAGGGGGCTGGGGCCAACGTCCTGACTTTC	TRBJ2-6	TRBD1	TRBV7-2	NA
CASSYNRQGAFHGYTF	TGTGCCAGCAGTTACAATCGACAGGGGGCGTTTCATGGCTACACCTTC	TRBJ1-2	TRBD1	TRBV6-2/TRBV6-3	once
CASSGRNSYNEQFF	TGTGCCAGCTCAGGTCGGAACTCCTACAATGAGCAGTTCTTC	TRBJ2-1	NA	TRBV28	NA
CSVELARNEQFF	TGCAGCGTTGAACTAGCCAGGAATGAGCAGTTCTTC	TRBJ2-1	NA	TRBV29-1	NA
CASSKADSHTDTQYF	TGTGCCAGCAGTAAAGCAGACTCCCACACAGATACGCAGTATTTT	TRBJ2-3	NA	TRBV2	NA
CSASGAGGSYNEQFF	TGCAGTGCTAGTGGGGCGGGAGGCTCCTACAATGAGCAGTTCTTC	TRBJ2-1	TRBD2	TRBV20-1	NA
CASRVGRENTEAFF	TGTGCCAGCAGGGTAGGACGGGAGAACACTGAAGCTTTCTTT	TRBJ1-1	NA	TRBV2	NA
CASSLRTGATEAFF	TGTGCCAGCAGCCTCCGGACAGGGGCCACTGAAGCTTTCTTT	TRBJ1-1	TRBD1	TRBV3-1/TRBV3-2	NA
CASSPGTGNTIYF	TGCGCCAGCAGTCCCGGGACTGGAAACACCATATATTTT	TRBJ1-3	NA	TRBV10-1	NA
CASSSRAAGEEKLFF	TGTGCCAGTAGCTCCAGGGCGGCAGGGGAAGAAAAACTGTTTTTT	TRBJ1-4	NA	TRBV19	NA
CASSLGPSGGLQETQYF	TGTGCCAGCAGCTTAGGGCCTAGCGGGGGCCTCCAAGAGACCCAGTACTTC	TRBJ2-5	TRBD2	TRBV7-9	NA
CASSTGVGANVLTF	TGTGCCAGTAGTACAGGGGTCGGGGCCAACGTCCTGACTTTC	TRBJ2-6	NA	TRBV19	NA
CASSRDRAYGYTF	TGTGCCAGCAGCAGGGACAGGGCCTATGGCTACACCTTC	TRBJ1-2	TRBD1	TRBV7-8	NA
CASSLESGSNYNEQFF	TGTGCCAGCAGCTTAGAGAGCGGGAGTAATTACAATGAGCAGTTCTTC	TRBJ2-1	TRBD2	TRBV7-2	NA
CASIPRQGAYYGYTF	TGTGCCAGCATCCCGCGGCAGGGGGCCTACTATGGCTACACCTTC	TRBJ1-2	TRBD1	TRBV6-2/TRBV6-3	NA
CASSQGQGNSPLHF	TGTGCCAGCAGCCAGGGACAGGGGAATTCACCCCTCCACTTT	TRBJ1-6	TRBD1	TRBV3-1/TRBV3-2	once
CASSLREPYNEQFF	TGTGCCAGCAGCTTAAGGGAGCCTTACAATGAGCAGTTCTTC	TRBJ2-1	NA	TRBV5-6	NA
CASSVGAGYSNQPQHF	TGTGCCAGCAGCGTAGGGGCCGGTTATAGCAATCAGCCCCAGCATTTT	TRBJ1-5	NA	TRBV9	NA
CATSSWTSGSYEQYF	TGTGCCACCAGCAGCTGGACTAGCGGTTCCTACGAGCAGTACTTC	TRBJ2-7	TRBD2	TRBV15	NA
CASSPTGLQETQYF	TGTGCCAGCAGCCCTACAGGGCTACAAGAGACCCAGTACTTC	TRBJ2-5	NA	TRBV7-3	NA
CAIGLGLAPGETQYF	TGTGCCATCGGGTTGGGGCTGGCCCCAGGGGAGACCCAGTACTTC	TRBJ2-5	NA	TRBV10-3	NA
CASSRGTGPSPLHF	TGTGCCAGCAGCCGCGGGACAGGGCCATCTCCCCTCCACTTT	TRBJ1-6	TRBD1	TRBV5-4	NA
CASSQESSGGALETQYF	TGCGCCAGCAGCCAAGAATCGAGCGGGGGGGCATTAGAGACCCAGTACTTC	TRBJ2-5	TRBD2	TRBV4-3	NA
CASSPSGRYNEQFF	TGCGCCAGCAGCCCTAGCGGGAGATACAATGAGCAGTTCTTC	TRBJ2-1	TRBD2	TRBV10-2	NA
CASSAGTDYGYTF	TGTGCCAGCAGTGCAGGGACAGATTATGGCTACACCTTC	TRBJ1-2	TRBD1	TRBV2	NA
CASSQDRAYSGANVLTF	TGCGCCAGCAGCCAAGACAGGGCCTACTCTGGGGCCAACGTCCTGACTTTC	TRBJ2-6	NA	TRBV4-3	NA
CASSIGPPGTENTEAFF	TGTGCCAGTAGTATTGGGCCCCCCGGGACAGAGAACACTGAAGCTTTCTTT	TRBJ1-1	TRBD1	TRBV19	NA
CASSEALGLNEQYF	TGTGCCAGCAGTGAAGCGCTCGGGTTAAACGAGCAGTACTTC	TRBJ2-7	NA	TRBV6-1	NA
CSAGSPGNTIYF	TGCAGCGCAGGTAGCCCTGGAAACACCATATATTTT	TRBJ1-3	NA	TRBV29-1	NA
CASSLGAGRMRNQPQHF	TGCGCCAGCAGCCTAGGGGCAGGACGAATGAGGAATCAGCCCCAGCATTTT	TRBJ1-5	NA	TRBV4-1	NA
CASSQAGLAGNNEQFF	TGTGCCAGCAGCCAAGCGGGACTAGCGGGTAACAATGAGCAGTTCTTC	TRBJ2-1	TRBD2	TRBV3-1/TRBV3-2	NA
CASSSRTSGSSSYNEQFF	TGTGCCAGCAGCTCCAGGACTAGCGGGTCCAGCTCCTACAATGAGCAGTTCTTC	TRBJ2-1	TRBD2	TRBV7-8	NA
CASSLESGHEKLFF	TGTGCCAGCAGTTTGGAGAGCGGGCATGAAAAACTGTTTTTT	TRBJ1-4	NA	TRBV28	NA
CASSQTEGLGKETQYF	TGTGCCAGCAGCCAGACAGAGGGACTAGGAAAAGAGACCCAGTACTTC	TRBJ2-5	TRBD2	TRBV3-1/TRBV3-2	NA